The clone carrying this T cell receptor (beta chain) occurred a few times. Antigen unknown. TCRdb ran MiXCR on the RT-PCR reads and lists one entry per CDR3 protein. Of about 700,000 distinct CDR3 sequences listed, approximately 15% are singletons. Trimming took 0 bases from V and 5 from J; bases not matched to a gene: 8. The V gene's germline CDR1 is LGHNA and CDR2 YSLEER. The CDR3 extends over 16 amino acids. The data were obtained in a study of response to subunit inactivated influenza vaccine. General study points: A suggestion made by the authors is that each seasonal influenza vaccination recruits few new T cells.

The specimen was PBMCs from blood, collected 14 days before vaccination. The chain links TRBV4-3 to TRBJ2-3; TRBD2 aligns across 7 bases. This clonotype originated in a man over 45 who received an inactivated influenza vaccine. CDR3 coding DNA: TGCGCCAGCAGCCAAGATGTGGGGGGACTACAAGATACGCAGTATTTT. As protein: CASSQDVGGLQDTQYF.